This T cell receptor (beta chain) came from a study of T cells after yellow fever vaccination. For TCR, cDNA came from 5'RACE template switching, which added a universal primer site and UMIs. Via MiXCR, TCRdb re-called the 5' RACE reads, giving one row per CDR3 protein. The table records 550,000 to 750,000 distinct CDR3 sequences, roughly 14% of them present only once. Germline V gene data show CDR1 as SGHRS and CDR2 as YFSETQ. This CDR3 has 13 amino acids. The V end lost 5 bases, the J end lost 0 bases, and 9 bases lay between the germline ends. This receptor was identified in a man aged 30 to 39 who received the YFV17D yellow fever vaccine. This chain uses TRBV5-1 with TRBJ2-7; maybe TRBD2 (6 bases). The material was PBMCs, obtained on the day of the yellow fever booster vaccination. CDR3 nucleotides: TGCGCCAGCAGGGGCGGGAACTCCTACGAGCAGTACTTC. Translated: CASRGGNSYEQYF.